One and the same sample provided the 30 T cell receptor beta chains below, sequenced in a study of CD8 T cells in ankylosing spondylitis (dated by TCRdb to 2015 to 2018). The library came from 5' RACE. TCRdb shows the sequencer as Illumina MiSeq. Clones were called with MiXCR by TCRdb after fastp trimmed the public reads at Q25, and only in-frame beta chains were retained. Each record represents a unique CDR3 protein, reported with the most common genes and DNA among its rows. The sample table records fewer than 25,000 distinct CDR3 sequences; 10% to 15% of these occur just once. The ten largest clones capture 30% to 35% of the sample. The sequenced sample was blood. The receptor set was obtained from a male donor with ankylosing spondylitis or in good health (not recorded which).

This clonotype was counted ten times or more. The chain is built from TRBV7-2 and TRBJ2-1, with TRBD1 identical over 9 bases. Germline CDR1 and CDR2: SGHTA and FQGNSA. The CDR3 is 16 amino acids. V was clipped by 2 bases and J by 3 bases; unmatched bases: 5. The CDR3 protein is CASSLRRDRDYNEQFF. In DNA form, the CDR3 reads TGTGCCAGCAGCTTACGCCGGGACAGGGACTACAATGAGCAGTTCTTC.

This clonotype was observed at least ten times. The chain couples TRBV25-1 to TRBJ2-1; the match to TRBD2 covers 10 bases. This CDR3 contains 15 residues. Looked up from germline, CDR1 is MGHDK and CDR2 is SYGVNS. V lost 3 bases to trimming and J lost 12 bases; unmatched junction nucleotides: 11. The CDR3 coding sequence is TGTGCCAGCAGTGATTTGGCTAGCGGGAGCCCTTGGCAGTTCTTC. It codes for CASSDLASGSPWQFF.

This clonotype was seen many times. The chain employs TRBV20-1 and TRBJ1-6; TRBD1 is a possible D gene (6 bases). This CDR3 has 13 amino acids. The germline V and J ends were trimmed by 0 bases and 8 bases, with 8 bases remaining between them. The V gene's germline CDR1 is DFQATT and CDR2 SNEGSKA (reference sequence). This chain's CDR3 is CSARDRGDSPLHF. DNA of the CDR3: TGCAGTGCTAGAGATAGGGGGGATTCACCCCTCCACTTT.

This clonotype was seen only once. The genes are TRBV6-5 and TRBJ2-7; D is perhaps TRBD1 or TRBD2 (6 bases each). CDR1 and CDR2 (germline): MNHEY, SVGAGI. V gave up 6 bases and J gave up 7 bases, with 19 bases separating them. The CDR3 runs to 14 residues. The CDR3, as DNA: TGTGCCAGCAGACAGGGACTCTCTGGCCTAGAGCAGTACTTC. It encodes CASRQGLSGLEQYF.

In its sample, this clonotype was seen once. The chain couples TRBV28 to TRBJ2-2; D is unresolved. CDR1 MDHEN and CDR2 SYDVKM come from the germline V gene. The germline V and J ends were trimmed by 7 bases and 2 bases, with 8 bases remaining between them. The CDR3 loop spans 13 amino acids. CDR3 protein: CASTRVNTGELFF. CDR3 nucleotides: TGTGCCAGCACCCGGGTCAACACCGGGGAGCTGTTTTTT.

This clonotype turned up a few times. This rearrangement joins TRBV20-1 to TRBJ2-2, with 8 bases fitting TRBD2. The trim removed 6 bases at V and 5 bases at J, leaving 11 bases unmatched. CDR3 size: 15 residues. The germline gives CDR1 DFQATT, CDR2 SNEGSKA (reference sequence). For the CDR3, the DNA is TGCAGTGCCCGGCGGGGGGCGGAATATACCGGGGAGCTGTTTTTT. Translating gives CSARRGAEYTGELFF.

This clonotype was observed a few times. The chain employs TRBV12-3 or TRBV12-4 and TRBJ2-1; 10 positions match TRBD1. The J segment lost 8 bases and the V segment lost 5 bases, leaving 9 bases of the junction unmatched. The CDR3 sequence is 15 residues long. The CDR3 nucleotides are TGTGCCAGCAGTCCCTGGACAGGGGGTTTCGATGAGCAGTTCTTC. Residues: CASSPWTGGFDEQFF.

This clonotype was observed a few times. V and J are TRBV5-1 and TRBJ2-5; 7 bases are shared with TRBD1. The CDR3 totals 14 residues. From germline, CDR1 is SGHRS and CDR2 YFSETQ. Trimming took 4 bases from V and 0 from J; bases not matched to a gene: 3. The CDR3 DNA reads as TGCGCCAGCAGCACGGGGACAGACCAAGAGACCCAGTACTTC. Its protein product is CASSTGTDQETQYF.

J is TRBJ2-3 and V is TRBV24-1; TRBD2 is a possible D gene (7 bases). This CDR3 is 14 amino acids long. Between the trimmed V and J ends, which lost 5 bases and 4 bases, there was a span of 12 bases. Germline V gives CDR1 KGHDR, CDR2 SFDVKD. The CDR3 sequence: CATSGSRGPDTQYF. The CDR3 DNA follows: TGTGCCACCAGTGGATCGCGGGGGCCAGATACGCAGTATTTT.

The rearrangement uses TRBV5-1 and TRBJ2-3, with 7 bases identical to TRBD1. The CDR3 is made up of 14 amino acids. Trimming took 3 bases from V and 5 from J; bases not matched to a gene: 6. Germline values: CDR1 SGHRS, CDR2 YFSETQ. CDR3 residues: CASSYDRVGDTQYF. DNA for the CDR3: TGCGCCAGCAGCTACGACAGGGTCGGAGATACGCAGTATTTT.

This chain joins TRBV20-1 and TRBJ2-3, with TRBD1 as a possible D gene (5 bases). The CDR3 is 12 residues long. Trimming removed 3 bases from V and 4 bases from J, with 8 bases in between. Germline V lookup: CDR1 DFQATT, CDR2 SNEGSKA (reference sequence). The CDR3 is CSASSRADTQYF. Written as DNA, the CDR3 is TGCAGTGCTAGTTCCAGGGCAGATACGCAGTATTTT.

This chain connects TRBV7-2 to TRBJ1-1; D is uncertain. Germline V CDR1 and CDR2: SGHTA, FQGNSA. The CDR3 extends over 14 amino acids. V lost 2 bases and J lost 1, with 8 bases in between. CDR3: CASSLNPTNTEAFF. The DNA of the CDR3 is TGTGCCAGCAGCTTAAATCCCACGAACACTGAAGCTTTCTTT. Full variable domain (rest looked up from reference TRBV7-2 and TRBJ1-1): GAGVSQSPSNKVTEKGKDVELRCDPISGHTALYWYRQSLGQGLEFLIYFQGNSAPDKSGLPSDRFSAERTGGSVSTLTIQRTQQEDSAVYLCASSLNPTNTEAFFGQGTRLTVV.

The genes are TRBV20-1 and TRBJ2-5; D may be TRBD1 or TRBD2 (6 bases each). V was pared by 1 base and J by 4 bases, with 13 bases between. The length of the CDR3 is 14 residues. Germline V gene sequence: CDR1 DFQATT, CDR2 SNEGSKA (reference sequence). The CDR3 spells CSARGRGPGETQYF. In nucleotides, the CDR3 is TGCAGTGCTAGAGGCCGGGGGCCAGGAGAGACCCAGTACTTC.

This clonotype was found a few times. The chain combines TRBV29-1 with TRBJ1-1; tentative D call: TRBD1 (6 bases). Germline CDR1 reads SQVTM; CDR2 reads ANQGSEA. Trimming pared 6 bases from V and 3 bases from J, leaving 11 bases between. The CDR3 covers 12 residues. This CDR3 reads CSVGQGYTEAFF. Here the CDR3 DNA reads TGCAGCGTCGGGCAGGGGTACACTGAAGCTTTCTTT.

The sample holds one count of this clonotype. The chain combines TRBV3-1 with TRBJ2-3; 10 nucleotides line up with TRBD2. Losses at the gene ends were 4 bases for V and 1 base for J; bases not matched to a gene: 2. Germline CDR1 reads LGHDT; CDR2 reads YNNKEL (reference sequence). The CDR3 length is 15 residues. CDR3 sequence: CASSPGLAGTDTQYF. As DNA, the CDR3 is TGTGCCAGCAGCCCCGGACTAGCGGGCACAGATACGCAGTATTTT.

The chain combines TRBV4-3 with TRBJ2-1; 11 bases are shared with TRBD2. Trimming removed 6 bases from V and 7 bases from J; junction bases left unmatched: 8. The CDR3 contains 15 residues. Germline loops: CDR1 LGHNA, CDR2 YSLEER. CDR3 residues: CASSLAGGPGNEQFF. In DNA, the CDR3 is TGCGCCAGCAGTTTAGCGGGAGGGCCGGGAAATGAGCAGTTCTTC.

This clonotype was observed a single time. V is TRBV28 and J is TRBJ2-1; TRBD2 matches 8 bases. Germline CDR1 MDHEN, CDR2 SYDVKM. The CDR3 is 15 amino acids. The trim removed 2 bases at V and 3 bases at J, leaving 3 bases unmatched. CDR3 amino acids: CASSLELADYNEQFF. Here the CDR3 DNA reads TGTGCCAGCAGTTTAGAACTAGCGGACTACAATGAGCAGTTCTTC.

V and J are TRBV6-2 or TRBV6-3 and TRBJ2-1; perhaps TRBD1 as D (6 bases). Germline loops: CDR1 MNHEY, CDR2 SVGEGT. The CDR3 is 15 amino acids. V was pared by 8 bases and J by 3 bases, with 17 bases between. The CDR3 bases are TGTGCCAGCCTTGGCAGGGGACGGGTCTACAATGAGCAGTTCTTC. This gives the protein CASLGRGRVYNEQFF.

At least ten counts were recorded for this clonotype. CDR3 amino acids: CASSVRGRQSNEQFF. As DNA, the CDR3 is TGTGCCAGCAGTGTGCGAGGGCGGCAGTCCAATGAGCAGTTCTTC. The chain links TRBV25-1 to TRBJ2-1; tentatively, D is TRBD2 (5 bases). The V end lost 4 bases, the J end lost 6 bases, and 16 bases lay between the germline ends. The germline V gene encodes CDR1 MGHDK and CDR2 SYGVNS. The CDR3 length is 15 residues. Looking up the rest from reference TRBV25-1 and TRBJ2-1 gives the full variable domain: EADIYQTPRYLVIGTGKKITLECSQTMGHDKMYWYQQDPGMELHLIHYSYGVNSTEKGDLSSESTVSRIRTEHFPLTLESARPSHTSQYLCASSVRGRQSNEQFFGPGTRLTVL.

This clonotype was seen once. The chain joins TRBV12-3 or TRBV12-4 to TRBJ2-2, with 9 bases identical to TRBD1. The CDR3 extends over 15 amino acids. With V trimmed by 6 bases and J by 5 bases, 7 bases remained unmatched. CDR3 region: CASSLRQGGTGELFF. The CDR3, as DNA: TGTGCCAGCAGCCTTCGACAGGGGGGAACCGGGGAGCTGTTTTTT.

Ten or more counts support this clonotype. The chain joins TRBV4-2 to TRBJ1-3; D unclear. In germline, CDR1 is LGHNA, CDR2 YNFKEQ. Trimming removed 0 bases at V and 4 bases at J, with 4 bases between. The CDR3 is made up of 13 amino acids. The CDR3 DNA follows: TGTGCCAGCAGCCAAGATTGGGGAAACACCATATATTTT. Amino acid sequence: CASSQDWGNTIYF.

This sequence joins TRBV29-1 and TRBJ2-1; 8 bases agree with TRBD1. CDR1 and CDR2 (germline): SQVTM, ANQGSEA. Trimming at V came to 8 bases and at J to 9 bases, leaving 12 bases not matched to a gene. The CDR3 sequence is 13 residues long. This CDR3 reads CSIRTGLGSEQFF. The CDR3, as DNA: TGCAGCATTAGGACAGGGCTGGGGAGTGAGCAGTTCTTC.

This clonotype is labeled medium-sized (0.01 to 0.1%). This chain links TRBV7-9 with TRBJ2-1; D ambiguous. V dropped 5 bases and J dropped 7 bases, with 6 bases sitting between them. This CDR3 has 11 amino acids. CDR1 is SEHNR, CDR2 FQNEAQ, per germline (reference sequence). CDR3: CASSLQNEQFF. The DNA for the CDR3 is TGTGCCAGCAGCCTTCAGAATGAGCAGTTCTTC.

The sample holds many counts of this clonotype. V usage is TRBV29-1 and J usage is TRBJ2-1; D remains ambiguous. The V gene lost 1 base and the J gene lost 9 bases, with 13 bases spanning the gap. The germline gives CDR1 SQVTM, CDR2 ANQGSEA. The CDR3 contains 13 residues. For the CDR3, the DNA is TGCAGCGTTGAAGGCGGCAGAGGCGTTGAGCAGTTCTTC. Translated: CSVEGGRGVEQFF.

This clonotype was observed many times. The rearrangement links TRBV20-1 to TRBJ2-7; 7 positions agree with TRBD1. J was trimmed by 5 bases and V by 3 bases; bases with no gene match: 10. The CDR3 covers 14 residues. CDR1 and CDR2 (germline): DFQATT, SNEGSKA (reference sequence). CDR3 in amino acids: CSARPDDRAHEQYV. CDR3 nucleotides: TGCAGTGCTAGGCCGGACGACAGGGCCCACGAGCAGTACGTC.

V and J are TRBV12-3 or TRBV12-4 and TRBJ2-7; TRBD2 matches 14 bases. CDR3 length equals 15 residues. Trimming cost V 7 bases and J 2 bases; bases outside gene matches: 4. The CDR3 bases are TGTGCCAGCACCTTGGGACTAGCGGGAGCCTACGAGCAGTACTTC. The encoded protein is CASTLGLAGAYEQYF.

This clonotype was picked up many times. The gene calls are TRBV7-2 and TRBJ2-4; 9 bases line up with TRBD1. This CDR3 is 14 amino acids long. Germline V lookup: CDR1 SGHTA, CDR2 FQGNSA. V lost 5 bases, J lost 4 bases, and 3 bases stayed unmatched. CDR3 loop: CASSQGTGKNIQYF. The CDR3 coding sequence is TGTGCCAGCAGCCAAGGGACAGGGAAAAACATTCAGTACTTC.

This clonotype was picked up many times. V usage is TRBV5-1 and J usage is TRBJ2-3; D remains unclear. The CDR3 is 14 residues long. The germline V gene encodes CDR1 SGHRS and CDR2 YFSETQ. V lost 4 bases and J lost 3, with 12 bases in between. In DNA, the CDR3 is TGCGCCAGCAGCCCCCGTGTTGGAACAGATACGCAGTATTTT. Amino acids: CASSPRVGTDTQYF.

The rearrangement uses TRBV7-9 and TRBJ2-5; no definite D call. Trimming left V 2 bases short and J 0 bases short, with 7 bases between. Germline V gene sequence: CDR1 SEHNR, CDR2 FQNEAQ (reference sequence). This CDR3 region has 14 residues. The CDR3 spells CASSLPQYQETQYF. The CDR3 DNA follows: TGTGCCAGCAGCTTACCTCAGTACCAAGAGACCCAGTACTTC.

This clonotype occurred many times. The rearrangement links TRBV20-1 to TRBJ1-4; 8 positions agree with TRBD1. CDR1 and CDR2 from the germline V gene are DFQATT and SNEGSKA (reference sequence). This CDR3 has 15 residues. Trimming at V came to 0 bases and at J to 6 bases, leaving 6 bases not matched to a gene. The CDR3: CSARDLTGGYEKLFF. In DNA form, the CDR3 reads TGCAGTGCTAGAGATCTTACAGGGGGTTATGAAAAACTGTTTTTT.